This T cell receptor (beta chain) emerged from a study of blood T cells in healthy people across ages. Germline V gene data show CDR1 as MNHEY and CDR2 as SVGAGI. Trimming cost V 6 bases and J 7 bases, with 24 bases left between them. The CDR3 has 16 amino acids. This clonotype was counted a few times. A sample-barcoded 5' primer and a J-beta primer mix were used in a second PCR of roughly 6 to 11 cycles. From the 5' RACE reads, TCRdb called clonotypes with MiXCR, one entry per CDR3 protein. Seen here are 780,000 or so distinct CDR3 sequences, roughly 56% observed once, and the top ten hold roughly 24%.

This TCR came from a man aged 35 to 55 in good health. The rearrangement joins TRBV6-5 to TRBJ2-5, with D perhaps matching TRBD2 (5 bases). Input material: blood. This CDR3 reads CASRRATRIGGGTQYF. CDR3 nucleotide sequence: TGTGCCAGCAGGCGGGCAACAAGGATTGGAGGAGGGACCCAGTACTTC.